Each of the 26 T cell receptor beta chains below was sequenced from the same sample in a study of preoperative IRX-2 immunotherapy in early breast cancer. Assay used: immunoSEQ multiplex PCR; TCRdb lists only in-frame clones, some missing. The sample shows around 35,000 clones, roughly 96% of them seen only once. Treatment here: preoperative locoregional IRX-2 cytokine immunotherapy. This material was obtained from a patient treated with IRX-2 immunotherapy. Receptors originate from a human donor with breast cancer.

This chain joins TRBV5-1 and TRBJ2-5; no clear D gene. This CDR3 spans 14 amino acids. CDR1 is SGHRS, CDR2 YFSETQ, per germline. Between the trimmed V and J ends, which lost 5 bases and 0 bases, there was a span of 11 bases. The CDR3 bases are TGCGCCAGCAGGGGTCTCGGAGACCAAGAGACCCAGTACTTC. Its translation: CASRGLGDQETQYF.

CDR3 in amino acids: CASSPGLAGATNTGELFF. The CDR3 coding sequence is TGTGCCAGCAGCCCTGGACTAGCGGGAGCCACGAACACCGGGGAGCTGTTTTTT. The chain links TRBV5-8 to TRBJ2-2; TRBD2 agrees at 13 bases. With 4 bases clipped from V and 0 bases from J, the junction kept 6 bases outside the gene matches. The CDR3 is 18 amino acids. Germline CDR1 and CDR2: SGHTS and YDEGEE.

This clone was observed a handful of times. The chain recombines TRBV19 with TRBJ1-5; D possibly corresponds to TRBD1 (5 bases). CDR3 length equals 17 residues. V dropped 3 bases and J dropped 2 bases, with 17 bases sitting between them. Germline values: CDR1 LNHDA, CDR2 SQIVND (reference sequence). This chain's CDR3 is CASSITSGGDGNQPQHF. CDR3 coding DNA: TGTGCCAGTAGTATCACCTCGGGGGGGGACGGCAATCAGCCCCAGCATTTT.

V is TRBV7-3 and J is TRBJ2-1, with 12 positions matching TRBD2. Looked up from germline, CDR1 is SGHTA and CDR2 is FQGTGA. The V and J ends lost 5 bases and 6 bases, in that order; junction bases with no gene match: 5. The CDR3 spans 15 residues. CDR3 in DNA: TGTGCCAGCAGCCTGCTAGCGGGGGGGCTCAATGAGCAGTTCTTC. This codes for CASSLLAGGLNEQFF.

CDR3: CASSPEGTDKETQYF. The CDR3 region has the DNA TGCGCCAGCAGCCCGGAAGGGACAGACAAAGAGACCCAGTACTTC. V is TRBV5-1 and J is TRBJ2-5, with 7 bases matching TRBD1. The CDR3 is made up of 15 amino acids. The junction had 9 bases not matched to a gene; V was cut back by 4 bases and J by 3 bases. Germline-derived CDR1 and CDR2 are SGHRS and YFSETQ.

The chain joins TRBV2 to TRBJ2-5, with TRBD2 matching 8 bases. CDR1 is SNHLY, CDR2 FYNNEI, per germline. Trimming at V came to 1 base and at J to 4 bases, leaving 8 bases not matched to a gene. CDR3 length equals 16 residues. For the CDR3, the DNA is TGTGCCAGCAGTGAAGGAGGACGGGGGGGTCGAGAGACCCAGTACTTC. Amino acid sequence: CASSEGGRGGRETQYF.

V and J are TRBV7-2 and TRBJ2-7; unclear D gene. V was shortened by 1 base and J by 4 bases, with 11 bases between the two germline ends. CDR1 is SGHTA, CDR2 FQGNSA, per germline. This CDR3 has 14 residues. DNA for the CDR3: TGTGCCAGCAGCTTAGGGGGTACAGAGTACGAGCAGTACTTC. Protein sequence: CASSLGGTEYEQYF.

This clone was seen more than once but under ten times. The chain carries TRBV6-5 and TRBJ1-6; D is undetermined. CDR3 size: 14 residues. CDR1 and CDR2 from the germline V gene are MNHEY and SVGAGI. V lost 6 bases and J 7 bases, leaving 13 bases between the germline ends. The CDR3 protein is CASRRINQNSPLHF. The CDR3 DNA reads as TGTGCCAGCAGACGCATAAATCAGAATTCACCCCTCCACTTT.

V usage is TRBV18 and J usage is TRBJ2-1; D might be TRBD1 or TRBD2, each matching 6 bases. V lost 3 bases, J lost 9 bases, and 12 bases lay in between. Germline loops: CDR1 KGHSH, CDR2 LQKENI. The CDR3 length is 13 residues. CDR3 in amino acids: CASSPRGDSEQFF. For the CDR3, the DNA is TGTGCCAGCTCACCGAGGGGGGATAGTGAGCAGTTCTTC. The full variable domain, in which reference TRBV18 and TRBJ2-1 provide the parts outside the CDR3, is NAGVMQNPRHLVRRRGQEARLRCSPMKGHSHVYWYRQLPEEGLKFMVYLQKENIIDESGMPKERFSAEFPKEGPSILRIQQVVRGDSAAYFCASSPRGDSEQFFGPGTRLTVL.

The V and J genes are TRBV18 and TRBJ1-3; the match to TRBD1 covers 11 bases. The CDR3 is made up of 16 amino acids. V shed 3 bases and J 2 bases; nucleotides not matched to a gene: 3. CDR1 is KGHSH and CDR2 is LQKENI in the germline V gene. The CDR3: CASSPGTGGTGNTIYF. CDR3 DNA sequence: TGTGCCAGCTCACCCGGGACAGGGGGAACTGGAAACACCATATATTTT.

The genes are TRBV6-6 and TRBJ1-4; a weak D match, TRBD1 (5 bases). This CDR3 has 15 amino acids. Germline CDR1 and CDR2: MNHNY and SVGAGI (reference sequence). Trimming took 2 bases from V and 6 from J, leaving 13 bases between them. This chain's CDR3 is CASSYGRGVDEKLFF. In DNA form, the CDR3 reads TGTGCCAGCAGTTACGGTCGGGGGGTAGATGAAAAACTGTTTTTT.

The chain has TRBV10-3 and TRBJ2-5; TRBD1 aligns across 10 bases. The J call is doubtful: the DNA matches TRBJ2-7 better. The germline V gene encodes CDR1 ENHRY and CDR2 SYGVKD. The CDR3 loop spans 16 amino acids. The CDR3 loop is CAISDRDRGRSYEQYF. In DNA form, the CDR3 reads TGTGCCATCAGTGACCGGGACAGGGGAAGGTCCTACGAGCAGTACTTC.

This chain joins TRBV7-9 and TRBJ2-2; either TRBD1 or TRBD2 may fit D (5 bases each). Germline V gene lookup returns CDR1 SEHNR and CDR2 FQNEAQ (reference sequence). There are 16 residues in the CDR3. Trimming removed 5 bases from V and 5 bases from J, with 18 bases in between. The CDR3 here is CASSPLSGRGTGELFF. In DNA form, the CDR3 reads TGTGCCAGCAGCCCTCTCTCGGGGCGCGGGACCGGGGAGCTGTTTTTT.

V gene TRBV7-6 combines with J gene TRBJ1-2, with 8 bases identical to TRBD1. Losses at the gene ends were 4 bases for V and 1 base for J; bases not matched to a gene: 5. Germline CDR1 is SGHVS and CDR2 is FNYEAQ. The CDR3 is 15 residues long. CDR3 amino acids: CASSSQGAGNYGYTF. The CDR3 DNA reads TGTGCCAGCAGCTCGCAGGGGGCCGGTAACTATGGCTACACCTTC.

This chain connects TRBV4-2 to TRBJ2-2; TRBD2 matches 12 bases. Germline CDR1 and CDR2: LGHNA and YNFKEQ. V dropped 1 base and J dropped 3; count of bases not matched to a gene: 15. This CDR3 has 21 residues. The CDR3 DNA reads TGTGCCAGCAGCCAAGGCATCCGACTAGCGGGAGTGGTACTGGACACCGGGGAGCTGTTTTTT. Protein: CASSQGIRLAGVVLDTGELFF.

This chain joins TRBV28 and TRBJ2-1; D is perhaps TRBD2 (6 bases). This CDR3 is 12 amino acids long. V lost 9 bases and J 8 bases, leaving 14 bases between the germline ends. Germline CDR1 is MDHEN and CDR2 is SYDVKM. CDR3 sequence (DNA): TGTGCCAGTTGGCGGGACTTCTATGAGCAGTTCTTC. Translation: CASWRDFYEQFF.

The rearrangement uses TRBV6-1 and TRBJ2-5; D is possibly TRBD2 (7 bases). Trimming removed 7 bases at V and 4 bases at J, with 13 bases between. CDR1 is MNHNS, CDR2 SASEGT, per germline. The CDR3 runs to 13 residues. CDR3 sequence reads: CASKAGAGETQYF. CDR3 sequence (DNA): TGTGCCAGCAAGGCGGGGGCGGGAGAGACCCAGTACTTC.

This chain uses TRBV5-4 with TRBJ2-3, with TRBD1 identical over 7 bases. The CDR3 is 14 amino acids. The germline CDR1 and CDR2 sequences are SGHNT and YYREEE (reference sequence). The trim removed 3 bases at V and 1 base at J, leaving 2 bases unmatched. CDR3 DNA sequence: TGTGCCAGCAGCTACAGGGGAGGCACAGATACGCAGTATTTT. As protein: CASSYRGGTDTQYF.

The V call is TRBV4-1, the J call TRBJ1-2; D is undetermined. The CDR3 spans 13 residues. V lost 0 bases, J lost 6 bases, and 8 bases lay in between. CDR1 and CDR2 from the germline V gene are MGHRA and YSYEKL. CDR3 residues: CASSQEVFDGYTF. As DNA, the CDR3 is TGCGCCAGCAGCCAAGAAGTCTTTGATGGCTACACCTTC.

This chain links TRBV11-2 with TRBJ2-3; TRBD2 matches at 10 bases. In germline, CDR1 is SGHAT, CDR2 FQNNGV. With V trimmed by 6 bases and J by 8 bases, 11 bases remained unmatched. The CDR3 runs 15 residues. Here the CDR3 DNA reads TGTGCCAGCAGTCTAAGCGGGAGGGCCTTGGGTACGCAGTATTTT. It encodes CASSLSGRALGTQYF.

The chain employs TRBV27 and TRBJ1-3; D remains ambiguous. The CDR3 is 11 residues long. Germline CDR1 and CDR2: MNHEY and SMNVEV (reference sequence). Trimming took 2 bases from V and 4 from J, leaving 0 bases between them. The CDR3 spells CASSLGNTIYF. The CDR3 bases are TGTGCCAGCAGTTTAGGAAACACCATATATTTT.

The chain carries TRBV15 and TRBJ2-6, with D hard to call. Germline loops: CDR1 LNHNV, CDR2 YYDKDF (reference sequence). Between the trimmed V and J ends, which lost 7 bases and 2 bases, there was a span of 12 bases. The length of the CDR3 is 15 residues. Written as DNA, the CDR3 is TGTGCCACCACCGGCGATAAAGCTGGGGCCAACGTCCTGACTTTC. Translated, it gives CATTGDKAGANVLTF. Filled out from reference TRBV15 and TRBJ2-6, the complete variable domain reads DAMVIQNPRYQVTQFGKPVTLSCSQTLNHNVMYWYQQKSSQAPKLLFHYYDKDFNNEADTPDNFQSRRPNTSFCFLDIRSPGLGDTAMYLCATTGDKAGANVLTFGAGSRLTVL.

Note on this clone: This sample also contains other DNA sequences that code for the same CDR3. This chain links TRBV18 with TRBJ1-6, with 7 bases lining up with TRBD1. The V gene end was trimmed by 3 bases and the J gene end by 12 bases; junction bases not matched to a gene: 5. The CDR3 is made up of 13 amino acids. The germline CDR1 and CDR2 sequences are KGHSH and LQKENI. The CDR3 nucleotides read TGTGCCAGCTCACCGGGACAGCAGGAACCCCTCCACTTT. Translated, it gives CASSPGQQEPLHF.

This chain uses TRBV29-1 with TRBJ2-3, with 11 bases lining up with TRBD2. The CDR3 is 14 residues long. CDR1 and CDR2 from the germline V gene are SQVTM and ANQGSEA. V shed 4 bases, J shed 2 bases, and the junction held 2 bases outside the gene matches. The CDR3 loop reads CSVGTSGFTDTQYF. CDR3 bases: TGCAGCGTTGGGACTAGCGGGTTCACAGATACGCAGTATTTT.

The chain links TRBV28 to TRBJ2-4; D may be TRBD2 (5 bases). Trimming cost V 2 bases and J 5 bases, with 13 bases left between them. Germline CDR1 reads MDHEN; CDR2 reads SYDVKM. CDR3 length: 15 residues. The CDR3 DNA follows: TGTGCCAGCAGTTTAGGGATAGCGCCCCAAAACATTCAGTACTTC. It yields the protein CASSLGIAPQNIQYF.

DNA of the CDR3: TGTGCCAGCTCACCGGGACTAGTATCTCGCACAGATACGCAGTATTTT. Translated: CASSPGLVSRTDTQYF. This rearrangement joins TRBV18 to TRBJ2-3, with 8 bases identical to TRBD2. V trimming: 3 bases; J trimming: 1 base; junction bases outside the gene matches: 6. The CDR3 runs 16 residues. Germline values: CDR1 KGHSH, CDR2 LQKENI.